This T cell receptor beta chain appears in the sequencing data of a study of PD-L1 blockade in urothelial cancer. This CDR3 is built from 15 residues. The V gene's germline CDR1 is LNHNV and CDR2 YYDKDF (reference sequence). Unmatched junction bases numbered 3, after V lost 1 base and J lost 0 bases. Time point described: pretreatment peripheral blood. This table comes from immunoSEQ multiplex PCR, and its TCRdb copy is limited to in-frame clones, with some not included. The profile shows tens of thousands of clones, 70% to 90% of them singletons. The specimen comprised PBMCs, sampled around atezolizumab (anti-PD-L1) treatment. The source of this sequence is a man in his sixties with urothelial cancer. V and J are TRBV15 and TRBJ2-7; TRBD2 agrees at 7 bases. In nucleotides, the CDR3 is TGTGCCACCAGCAGAGGGGGGGGGACCTCCTACGAGCAGTACTTC. This sequence encodes CATSRGGGTSYEQYF.